One sample yielded the 10 T cell receptor beta chains listed below, sequenced in a study of blood T cells in healthy people across ages. Through a sample-barcoded 5' primer and a J-beta primer mix, a second PCR was run for about 6 to 12 cycles. TCRdb independently ran MiXCR on the 5' RACE reads; one entry per CDR3 protein. The sample holds around 1,000,000 distinct CDR3 sequences, approximately 25% seen once. The data also belong to a second study, concerning T cells of mothers and their children.

The sequenced sample consisted of blood. Receptors were obtained from a girl aged 2-9 years in good health.

This chain connects TRBV9 to TRBJ2-5, with D unclear. The DNA end is more similar to TRBJ2-1, so the J call may be wrong. CDR1 and CDR2 (germline): SGDLS, YYNGEE. The length of the CDR3 is 12 residues. The CDR3 DNA reads as TGTGCCAGCAAGGGCGGACCCAATGAGCAGTTCTTC. Its translation: CASKGGPNEQFF.

In its sample, this clonotype was seen a few times. The chain has TRBV7-2 and TRBJ2-7, with D tentatively TRBD2 (5 bases). Per germline, CDR1 SGHTA and CDR2 FQGNSA. The V end was cut by 4 bases, the J end by 1 base, with 20 bases between. The CDR3 covers 17 residues. CDR3 region: CASSSRTWTVSSYEQYF. In nucleotides, the CDR3 is TGTGCCAGCAGCTCTAGGACTTGGACCGTTTCTTCCTACGAGCAGTACTTC.

This clonotype has just a few counts. The V call is TRBV29-1, the J call TRBJ2-1, with unresolved D. CDR1 SQVTM and CDR2 ANQGSEA come from the germline V gene. Trimming took off 8 bases at V and 3 bases at J, with 8 bases between the two ends. This CDR3 contains 11 residues. CDR3 DNA: TGCAGCATAAAGAACTACAATGAGCAGTTCTTC. Residues: CSIKNYNEQFF.

The J gene is TRBJ2-1, the V gene TRBV10-2, with TRBD2 matching over 10 bases. The DNA end is more similar to TRBJ2-7, so the J call may be wrong. This CDR3 contains 15 residues. Germline V gene sequence: CDR1 WSHSY, CDR2 SAAADI. Written as DNA, the CDR3 is TGCGCCAGCACTGGTGGACTAGCGGAGTCCTACGAGCAGTACTTC. It yields the protein CASTGGLAESYEQYF.

This clonotype was detected only a few times. The chain is built from TRBV24-1 and TRBJ2-2, with a weak D call TRBD1 (5 bases). CDR3 size: 15 residues. Germline V gene sequence: CDR1 KGHDR, CDR2 SFDVKD. Deletions cut 7 bases from V and 1 base from J, with 12 bases between. CDR3 nucleotides: TGTGCCACCAGCAAAGACAGAGGGAACACCGGGGAGCTGTTTTTT. Its protein is CATSKDRGNTGELFF.

With regard to this clonotype: Germline is not matched at one junction end, which may reflect a read error. The rearrangement joins TRBV11-2 to TRBJ1-2; D is possibly TRBD1 (5 bases). This CDR3 is 14 amino acids long. The germline V gene encodes CDR1 SGHAT and CDR2 FQNNGV. For the CDR3, the DNA is TGTACCAGCAGCGCCCGGACAACTAACTATGGCTACACCTTC. Its protein product is CTSSARTTNYGYTF.

About this clonotype: Here the CDR3 omits its conserved ending phenylalanine or tryptophan, so a read error is the likely source. The rearrangement uses TRBV20-1 and TRBJ1-1; D may be TRBD1 (6 bases). CDR1 and CDR2 from the germline V gene are DFQATT and SNEGSKA (reference sequence). The CDR3 length is 13 residues. In nucleotides, the CDR3 is TGCAGTGCTAGAGATCTGGGGGACACCGAAGCTTTCTCT. This encodes CSARDLGDTEAFS.

The genes are TRBV24-1 and TRBJ1-4; D remains unclear. V shed 9 bases and J shed 4 bases, with 8 bases lying between them. The germline CDR1 and CDR2 sequences are KGHDR and SFDVKD. The length of the CDR3 is 12 residues. CDR3 loop: CATEAFNEKLFF. Written as DNA, the CDR3 is TGTGCCACCGAGGCCTTTAATGAAAAACTGTTTTTT.

The gene calls are TRBV19 and TRBJ2-1, with D unresolved. The germline V and J ends were trimmed by 8 bases and 7 bases, with 9 bases remaining between them. CDR1 and CDR2 (germline): LNHDA, SQIVND (reference sequence). The CDR3 is 11 amino acids. CDR3 protein: CASFDGNEQFF. The CDR3 DNA reads as TGTGCCAGTTTTGACGGAAATGAGCAGTTCTTC.

Worth noting for this clonotype: Germline is not matched at one junction end, which may reflect a read error. CDR3 in amino acids: CASSPYSGRSYNEQFF. CDR3 DNA sequence: TGCGCCAGCAGCCCGTACAGCGGGAGGTCCTACAACGAGCAGTTCTTC. The chain recombines TRBV4-1 with TRBJ2-1, with 9 positions matching TRBD2. This CDR3 has 16 residues. Germline values: CDR1 MGHRA, CDR2 YSYEKL.